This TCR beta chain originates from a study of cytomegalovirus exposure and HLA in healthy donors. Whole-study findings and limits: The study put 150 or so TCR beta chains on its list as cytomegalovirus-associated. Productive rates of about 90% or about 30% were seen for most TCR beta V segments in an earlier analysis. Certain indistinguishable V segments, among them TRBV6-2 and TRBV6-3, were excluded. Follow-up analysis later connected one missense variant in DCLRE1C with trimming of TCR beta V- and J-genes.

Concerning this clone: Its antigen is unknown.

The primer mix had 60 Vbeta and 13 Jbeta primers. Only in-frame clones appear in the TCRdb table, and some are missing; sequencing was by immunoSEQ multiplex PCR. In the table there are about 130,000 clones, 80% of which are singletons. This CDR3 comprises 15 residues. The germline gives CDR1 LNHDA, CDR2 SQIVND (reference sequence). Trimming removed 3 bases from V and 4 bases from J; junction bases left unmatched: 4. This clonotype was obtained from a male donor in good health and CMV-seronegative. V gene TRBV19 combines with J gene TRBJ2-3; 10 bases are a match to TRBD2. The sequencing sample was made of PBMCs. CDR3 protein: CASSIRSGGADTQYF. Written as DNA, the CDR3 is TGTGCCAGTAGTATCCGGAGCGGGGGGGCAGATACGCAGTATTTT.